The present T cell receptor beta chain was sequenced within a study of cytomegalovirus exposure and HLA in healthy donors. Sequencing used immunoSEQ multiplex PCR; TCRdb keeps in-frame clones, though not all of them. The table lists roughly 170,000 clones, 84% of them singletons, with about 3% in the top ten. After removal of 4 bases from V and 0 bases from J, the junction contained 4 bases not matched to a gene. CDR1 and CDR2 (germline): SGHKS, YYEKEE (reference sequence). The CDR3 totals 14 residues. In the case of this clone: Its antigen is still unknown.

Study-wide findings and caveats: The authors listed approximately 150 TCR beta chains as cytomegalovirus-associated. CMV antigen specificity of a few CMV-associated chains was confirmed in vitro.

The rearrangement uses TRBV5-5 and TRBJ2-7; 7 nucleotides agree with TRBD2. This clonotype was sampled from a woman aged 18-29 years in good health and CMV-seropositive. The material sequenced was PBMCs. CDR3 nucleotide sequence: TGTGCCAGCAGCCCTAGCGGACCCTCCTACGAGCAGTACTTC. It is translated as CASSPSGPSYEQYF. The variable domain in full, completed from reference TRBV5-5 and TRBJ2-7, reads DAGVTQSPTHLIKTRGQQVTLRCSPISGHKSVSWYQQVLGQGPQFIFQYYEKEERGRGNFPDRFSARQFPNYSSELNVNALLLGDSALYLCASSPSGPSYEQYFGPGTRLTVT.